The rows below give T cell receptor beta chains drawn from one sample of a study of blood T cells in healthy people across ages. From the 5' RACE reads, TCRdb called clonotypes with MiXCR, one entry per CDR3 protein. Among roughly 1,300,000 distinct CDR3 sequences listed, roughly 64% were seen once. Input material: blood. Receptors originate from a man aged 18 to 30 in good health. CDR3s leave out the opening cysteine and the closing phenylalanine or tryptophan. Fields, in order: J gene, clone size, V gene, CDR3 protein. Expanded clones are given a class, and other clones once, few, many or no size at all.

TRBJ2-2	-	TRBV29-1	SVAGGRQDTGELF
TRBJ1-2	-	TRBV3-1	ASSRPRGWGYT
TRBJ1-4	-	TRBV10-3	AISESGNRREKLF
TRBJ1-5	-	TRBV11-2	ASSPGQGRNQPQH
TRBJ2-4	-	TRBV14	ASSQGSSLGSIQY
TRBJ1-1	-	TRBV12-3/TRBV12-4	ASSYWAGGNTEAF
TRBJ2-7	-	TRBV12-3/TRBV12-4	ASSLSHYEQY
TRBJ1-2	-	TRBV12-3/TRBV12-4	ASSFGAGAKYGYT
TRBJ2-1	few	TRBV5-1	ASSQGLAALNEQF
TRBJ1-4	-	TRBV3-1	ASSQLQGRETEKLF
TRBJ2-5	few	TRBV10-1	ASSGTSVGTQY
TRBJ2-7	-	TRBV12-3/TRBV12-4	ASSGLGAHSSYEQY
TRBJ2-2	-	TRBV27	ASSEQGFIGELF
TRBJ2-7	few	TRBV20-1	SARRPENPYEQY
-	-	TRBV2	ASNLSPDEQY
TRBJ2-6	few	TRBV12-3/TRBV12-4	ASSLASGSGANVLT
TRBJ2-1	-	TRBV29-1	SVEDKVRDYNEQF
TRBJ1-5	-	TRBV6-2/TRBV6-3	ASSLPFRGERGNQPQH
TRBJ2-1	few	TRBV6-5	ASSEPSTNEQF
TRBJ2-1	-	TRBV4-1	ASSPGGWSDEQF
TRBJ1-1	-	TRBV13	ASSLVTAPMNTEAF
TRBJ2-5	-	TRBV12-3/TRBV12-4	ASSLDRVEETQY
TRBJ2-5	-	TRBV5-1	ASSLYGDEQN
TRBJ2-1	few	TRBV12-3/TRBV12-4	ASSLWGGDEQF
TRBJ2-1	-	TRBV9	ASSAGPVSYNEQF
TRBJ2-7	-	TRBV4-3	ASSQDTGYPYEQY
TRBJ2-5	-	TRBV29-1	SVEVLAETQY
TRBJ2-3	-	TRBV6-5	ASSYDGTGLTDTQY
TRBJ2-1	-	TRBV7-6	ASSLGPTSSSEQF
TRBJ2-5	once	TRBV6-1	ASSSTSGVETQY
TRBJ2-5	few	TRBV20-1	SARDAGSGETQY
TRBJ2-5	once	TRBV3-1	ASSQSVAQETQY
TRBJ2-7	once	TRBV7-6	ASSLGDRSASQGEQY
TRBJ2-1	few	TRBV5-1	ASSLDYSGTGYNEQF
TRBJ1-6	few	TRBV10-3	AITGGEGSPLH
TRBJ2-2	-	TRBV12-3/TRBV12-4	ASRWTANTGELF